Below are 28 T cell receptor beta chains sequenced from a single sample in a study of metastatic and nonmetastatic thyroid tumors. Patients were all untreated before their thyroid surgery. TCRdb reanalyzed the PCR reads via MiXCR. Of about 46,000 clones listed, roughly a quarter are singletons. Sequences were obtained from blood. The receptors originated from a male donor with papillary thyroid cancer or a benign thyroid nodule (not recorded which). Some clones in this sample may be carry-over from other donors' samples.

This clone was found many times. V gene TRBV7-8 combines with J gene TRBJ1-2, with 10 bases aligning to TRBD1. Unmatched junction bases numbered 13, after V lost 3 bases and J lost 6 bases. CDR3 length: 17 amino acids. Looked up from germline, CDR1 is SGHVS and CDR2 is FQNEAQ. DNA of the CDR3: TGTGCCAGCAGCTTGGTAGCTTGGGACAGGGGAACTCATGGCTACACCTTC. It translates to CASSLVAWDRGTHGYTF. Combining the CDR3 with reference TRBV7-8 and TRBJ1-2 gives the whole variable domain GAGVSQSPRYKVAKRGQDVALRCDPISGHVSLFWYQQALGQGPEFLTYFQNEAQLDKSGLPSDRFFAERPEGSVSTLKIQRTQQEDSAVYLCASSLVAWDRGTHGYTFGSGTRLTVV.

This clone appeared many times. This chain connects TRBV5-4 to TRBJ1-3, with 7 positions matching TRBD1. CDR1 SGHNT and CDR2 YYREEE come from the germline V gene (reference sequence). The CDR3 sequence is 13 residues long. J gave up 4 bases and V 3 bases, and 1 base lay outside the gene matches. CDR3 in DNA: TGTGCCAGCAGCTGGGACAGCGGAAACACCATATATTTT. Amino acids: CASSWDSGNTIYF. The full variable domain, completed using reference TRBV5-4 and TRBJ1-3, is ETGVTQSPTHLIKTRGQQVTLRCSSQSGHNTVSWYQQALGQGPQFIFQYYREEENGRGNFPPRFSGLQFPNYSSELNVNALELDDSALYLCASSWDSGNTIYFGEGSWLTVV.

The chain carries TRBV4-2 and TRBJ2-3; 8 bases match TRBD2. CDR1 LGHNA and CDR2 YNFKEQ come from the germline V gene. V lost 0 bases, J lost 3 bases, and 2 bases stayed unmatched. This CDR3 is built from 15 residues. Written as DNA, the CDR3 is TGTGCCAGCAGCCAAGACGGGGGGGCGACAGATACGCAGTATTTT. It yields the protein CASSQDGGATDTQYF.

This clone has ten or more counts. J is TRBJ2-3 and V is TRBV5-1; the D gene is possibly TRBD2 (6 bases). CDR3 length equals 12 residues. CDR1 is SGHRS and CDR2 is YFSETQ in the germline V gene. V was pared by 8 bases and J by 6 bases, with 13 bases between. The DNA of the CDR3 is TGCGCCAGTTCGGAGGGCAGGGATACGCAGTATTTT. Translating it yields CASSEGRDTQYF.

This clone is labeled medium-sized. The genes are TRBV27 and TRBJ2-7, with 7 bases fitting TRBD2. This CDR3 has 15 amino acids. The V gene end was trimmed by 5 bases and the J gene end by 4 bases; junction bases not matched to a gene: 11. Germline V gene sequence: CDR1 MNHEY, CDR2 SMNVEV (reference sequence). The chain's CDR3 is CASSPYGGSSYEQYF. In DNA form, the CDR3 reads TGTGCCAGCAGTCCCTACGGGGGGTCGTCGTACGAGCAGTACTTC.

The sample holds a few counts of this clone. The chain couples TRBV28 to TRBJ2-5, with 9 bases identical to TRBD1. V lost 6 bases and J lost 1; bases outside the gene matches: 6. The CDR3 extends over 15 amino acids. Germline loops: CDR1 MDHEN, CDR2 SYDVKM. CDR3 sequence reads: CASSRGQGVQETQYF. The CDR3 DNA is TGTGCCAGCAGCCGGGGACAGGGAGTCCAAGAGACCCAGTACTTC.

This clone turned up a few times. The chain recombines TRBV6-4 with TRBJ2-3; 8 bases are a match to TRBD2. CDR1 is MRHNA and CDR2 is SNTAGT in the germline V gene. The CDR3 consists of 15 residues. The ends lost 3 bases at V and 3 bases at J; junction bases unmatched: 5. The CDR3 DNA sequence: TGTGCCAGCAGTGAGAGTAGCGGGGAAACAGATACGCAGTATTTT. Protein sequence: CASSESSGETDTQYF.

This clone was counted at least ten times. This chain uses TRBV7-9 with TRBJ1-5, with a weak D call TRBD1 (6 bases). The CDR3 has 15 residues. Trimming stripped 3 bases from V and 0 bases from J, with 9 bases between. CDR1 is SEHNR and CDR2 is FQNEAQ in the germline V gene (reference sequence). CDR3 residues: CASSLTGNSNQPQHF. The CDR3 DNA is TGTGCCAGCAGCTTGACAGGAAATAGCAATCAGCCCCAGCATTTT.

This clone counts as medium-sized. The CDR3 DNA reads as TGTGCCAGCTCACAATGGGCCGACTACGAGCAGTACTTC. Amino acids: CASSQWADYEQYF. V and J are TRBV18 and TRBJ2-7; D gene unclear. V dropped 4 bases and J dropped 3 bases, with 10 bases sitting between them. Germline CDR1 and CDR2: KGHSH and LQKENI. This CDR3 contains 13 residues. The whole variable domain, filled in from reference TRBV18 and TRBJ2-7, reads NAGVMQNPRHLVRRRGQEARLRCSPMKGHSHVYWYRQLPEEGLKFMVYLQKENIIDESGMPKERFSAEFPKEGPSILRIQQVVRGDSAAYFCASSQWADYEQYFGPGTRLTVT.

The V gene is TRBV18, the J gene TRBJ2-7; TRBD1 matches 11 bases. This CDR3 is built from 15 residues. CDR1 is KGHSH and CDR2 is LQKENI in the germline V gene. Germline trimming cut 6 bases from V and 5 bases from J; bases unmatched to any gene: 9. CDR3 nucleotide sequence: TGTGCCAGCTCCTCCTCCCCGGGACAGGGGGACGAGCAGTACTTC. Its translation: CASSSSPGQGDEQYF.

The chain uses TRBV6-1 and TRBJ1-5, with D possibly being TRBD1 (6 bases). V lost 11 bases and J lost 6, with 17 bases in between. In germline, CDR1 is MNHNS, CDR2 SASEGT. CDR3 length: 13 residues. This CDR3 is CASARGGSQPQHF. CDR3 bases: TGTGCCTCCGCAAGGGGGGGGAGTCAGCCCCAGCATTTT.

V usage is TRBV30 and J usage is TRBJ2-7; D call uncertain. Germline CDR1 reads GTSNPN; CDR2 reads SVGIG (reference sequence). Trimming took off 1 base at V and 3 bases at J, with 7 bases between the two ends. The CDR3 runs 12 residues. CDR3 in DNA: TGTGCCTGGAGTGACCTATTCTACGAGCAGTACTTC. It encodes CAWSDLFYEQYF.

This clone was found a few times. The chain combines TRBV20-1 with TRBJ2-5; the match to TRBD2 covers 10 bases. Germline V CDR1 and CDR2: DFQATT, SNEGSKA (reference sequence). This CDR3 spans 16 amino acids. V lost 3 bases, J lost 2 bases, and 9 bases stayed unmatched. The CDR3 is CSASILAGREQETQYF. The CDR3 DNA sequence: TGCAGTGCTAGTATACTAGCGGGGAGAGAGCAAGAGACCCAGTACTTC.

This clone was detected ten times or more. The gene calls are TRBV11-2 and TRBJ2-7; possible D gene TRBD1, 6 bases. This CDR3 has 13 amino acids. V was trimmed by 4 bases and J by 7 bases, leaving 14 bases between them. Germline CDR1 and CDR2: SGHAT and FQNNGV. For the CDR3, the DNA is TGTGCCAGCAGCTCGTACAGGGAGTTAGAGCAGTACTTC. It translates to CASSSYRELEQYF. Full variable domain (remainder filled in from reference TRBV11-2 and TRBJ2-7): EAGVAQSPRYKIIEKRQSVAFWCNPISGHATLYWYQQILGQGPKLLIQFQNNGVVDDSQLPKDRFSAERLKGVDSTLKIQPAKLEDSAVYLCASSSYRELEQYFGPGTRLTVT.

This clone came up a few times. The chain couples TRBV12-3 or TRBV12-4 to TRBJ2-7, with D perhaps assigned TRBD1 or TRBD2 (5 bases each). V shed 4 bases and J shed 5 bases, with 9 bases lying between them. CDR3 length: 12 amino acids. CDR3 amino acids: CASSSEGNEQYF. CDR3 DNA: TGTGCCAGCAGTTCTGAGGGGAACGAGCAGTACTTC.

At least ten counts were recorded for this clone. The rearrangement uses TRBV29-1 and TRBJ1-3; D gene uncertain. The V gene's germline CDR1 is SQVTM and CDR2 ANQGSEA. The CDR3 loop spans 12 amino acids. V was clipped by 4 bases and J by 1 base, with 5 bases between them. The CDR3 nucleotides are TGCAGCGTTGTACCTTCTGGAAACACCATATATTTT. Residues: CSVVPSGNTIYF.

At least ten counts were recorded for this clone. The V and J genes are TRBV9 and TRBJ2-2; 10 nucleotides line up with TRBD1. J lost 2 bases, V lost 3 bases, and 4 bases had no gene match. The CDR3 sequence is 16 residues long. CDR1 and CDR2 from the germline V gene are SGDLS and YYNGEE. The CDR3 DNA reads as TGTGCCAGCAGCGGACAGGGGGCAGGCAACACCGGGGAGCTGTTTTTT. It encodes CASSGQGAGNTGELFF.

This chain joins TRBV7-3 and TRBJ2-3; TRBD1 matches at 7 bases. The trim removed 0 bases at V and 7 bases at J, leaving 7 bases unmatched. The CDR3 has 15 residues. Germline-derived CDR1 and CDR2 are SGHTA and FQGTGA. The chain's CDR3 is CASSLTGQTAYTQYF. The CDR3 nucleotides are TGTGCCAGCAGCTTAACGGGACAGACGGCATATACGCAGTATTTT.

In its sample, this clone was seen many times. The chain has TRBV4-2 and TRBJ2-3; D assignment may be TRBD1 or TRBD2 (7 bases each). The length of the CDR3 is 16 residues. CDR1 and CDR2 from the germline V gene are LGHNA and YNFKEQ. V lost 0 bases and J lost 5, with 15 bases in between. The CDR3 bases are TGTGCCAGCAGCCAAGAGGTGGGAGGGGGCAAAGATACGCAGTATTTT. This codes for CASSQEVGGGKDTQYF.

This clone was seen repeatedly, ten times or more. The V gene is TRBV20-1, the J gene TRBJ1-5; 9 bases are shared with TRBD1. Germline V lookup: CDR1 DFQATT, CDR2 SNEGSKA (reference sequence). V lost 6 bases and J lost 5; bases outside the gene matches: 2. The CDR3 covers 12 residues. In nucleotides, the CDR3 is TGCAGTGCCTGGGACAGGGATCAGCCCCAGCATTTT. Protein: CSAWDRDQPQHF.

The table lists this clone with many counts. The gene calls are TRBV5-6 and TRBJ2-5; no clear D gene. Germline-derived CDR1 and CDR2 are SGHDT and YYEEEE. Trimming took 0 bases from V and 4 from J, leaving 7 bases between them. The CDR3 contains 13 residues. CDR3 in amino acids: CASSLAQIETQYF. In DNA form, the CDR3 reads TGTGCCAGCAGCTTGGCACAGATAGAGACCCAGTACTTC.

This clone was found many times. The DNA for the CDR3 is TGTGCCAGCAGCGGCATAGCGGGACCCTACGAGCAGTACTTC. Translated: CASSGIAGPYEQYF. The chain employs TRBV9 and TRBJ2-7, with 8 bases that match TRBD2. The CDR3 consists of 14 residues. The germline V gene encodes CDR1 SGDLS and CDR2 YYNGEE. Losses at the gene ends were 3 bases for V and 2 bases for J; bases not matched to a gene: 4.

This clone was seen many times. The J gene is TRBJ2-7, the V gene TRBV6-1; D possibly corresponds to TRBD1 (6 bases). The CDR3 sequence is 15 residues long. V lost 5 bases and J lost 3, with 17 bases in between. CDR1 is MNHNS and CDR2 is SASEGT in the germline V gene. The chain's CDR3 is CASSLEDSTLYEQYF. CDR3 nucleotide sequence: TGTGCCAGCAGTTTAGAGGACAGTACACTCTACGAGCAGTACTTC.

There are a few counts of this clone. The chain employs TRBV27 and TRBJ1-2; weak D call: TRBD1 (5 bases). The CDR3 loop spans 16 amino acids. V was trimmed by 5 bases and J by 4 bases, leaving 20 bases between them. Germline V gene data show CDR1 as MNHEY and CDR2 as SMNVEV (reference sequence). CDR3 in amino acids: CASSPGPPAGTYGYTF. CDR3 nucleotide sequence: TGTGCCAGCAGTCCAGGGCCGCCAGCGGGAACCTATGGCTACACCTTC.

CDR3 DNA sequence: TGTGCCAGCAGCCAGGGATGGTACTCTGGAAACACCATATATTTT. Its translation: CASSQGWYSGNTIYF. The chain combines TRBV3-1 with TRBJ1-3; no clear D gene. Germline-derived CDR1 and CDR2 are LGHDT and YNNKEL (reference sequence). The germline V and J ends were trimmed by 3 bases and 0 bases, with 9 bases remaining between them. The CDR3 sequence is 15 residues long.

In its sample, this clone was seen many times. The genes are TRBV29-1 and TRBJ1-5; D may be TRBD1 (5 bases). V was shortened by 6 bases and J by 5 bases, with 17 bases between the two germline ends. The CDR3 sequence is 14 residues long. Germline V CDR1 and CDR2: SQVTM, ANQGSEA. The CDR3 spells CSVSRGQADQPQHF. As DNA, the CDR3 is TGCAGCGTCTCTAGAGGACAAGCAGATCAGCCCCAGCATTTT.

The chain couples TRBV28 to TRBJ2-1; no clear D gene. Per the germline V gene, CDR1 is MDHEN and CDR2 is SYDVKM. V was pared by 6 bases and J by 12 bases, with 15 bases between. The CDR3 runs 12 residues. The CDR3 here is CASRSAVPMQFF. CDR3 bases: TGTGCCAGCAGAAGTGCCGTGCCTATGCAGTTCTTC.

This clone is deemed medium-sized. This rearrangement joins TRBV6-1 to TRBJ2-5, with 12 bases that match TRBD2. The CDR3 sequence is 15 residues long. From germline, CDR1 is MNHNS and CDR2 SASEGT. The V and J ends lost 5 bases and 1 base, in that order; junction bases with no gene match: 2. The CDR3 region is CASSRLAGAQETQYF. In nucleotides, the CDR3 is TGTGCCAGCAGTCGACTAGCGGGGGCCCAAGAGACCCAGTACTTC.